These T cell receptor beta chains were read from a single sample in a study of radiotherapy plus CTLA-4 blockade in lung cancer. Assay: immunoSEQ multiplex PCR; the TCRdb copy retains only in-frame clones and omits some. The table shows 52,000 or so clones, with 65% to 80% occurring only once. The source material was peripheral blood, sampled from a patient treated with radiotherapy plus ipilimumab. Receptors originate from a human donor with non-small cell lung cancer who had a partial response to radiotherapy plus ipilimumab. The CDR3 runs from the conserved cysteine through the conserved F or W. Each record gives: V gene, J gene, clone size, D gene, CDR3 DNA, CDR3 protein. The D gene is left open where the match is weak. The listing skips clone size in some rows; elsewhere it reads once, few, many or a size class.

>TRBV4-1|TRBJ2-7|.|TRBD2
TGCGCCAGCAGCCAAGATCCTAGCGGAGTCTACGAGCAGTACTTC
CASSQDPSGVYEQYF
>TRBV6-5|TRBJ1-2|.|.
TGTGCCAGCAGTTCCTCCTGGGGGCCCGGGAGGGGCTACACCTTC
CASSSSWGPGRGYTF
>TRBV11-2|TRBJ1-2|.|TRBD1
TGTGCCAGCAGCCCCCGGGACAGGGGGTTGTATGGCTACACCTTC
CASSPRDRGLYGYTF
>TRBV7-8|TRBJ2-3|.|.
TGTGCCAGCAGCTACGACTTAGCGGTTAGCACAGATACGCAGTATTTT
CASSYDLAVSTDTQYF
>TRBV7-8|TRBJ1-3|.|.
TGTGCCAGCAGCTTACTCTCAGGGGGAAACACCATATATTTT
CASSLLSGGNTIYF
>TRBV6-6|TRBJ1-1|.|.
TGTGCCAGCCTACAGGGGAACACTGAAGCTTTCTTT
CASLQGNTEAFF
>TRBV21-1|TRBJ1-2|.|.
TGTGCCAGCAGCAAAGAACAGGGGGTGAGTGGCTACACCTTC
CASSKEQGVSGYTF
>TRBV5-1|TRBJ2-7|.|.
TGCGCCAGCAGCTTTGGCGCTGGACAGCGCCTAGACGAGCAGTACTTC
CASSFGAGQRLDEQYF
>TRBV6-5|TRBJ2-3|.|.
TGTGCCAGCAGTTACTCAGGAGGAGCAGATACGCAGTATTTT
CASSYSGGADTQYF
>TRBV9|TRBJ2-2|.|.
TGTGCCAGCAGCCCACGACAGGATTTAACCGGGGAGCTGTTTTTT
CASSPRQDLTGELFF
>TRBV9|TRBJ2-2|.|.
TGTGCCAGCAGCGCAACTAGTGAGGAGTCCGGGGAGCTGTTTTTT
CASSATSEESGELFF
>TRBV27|TRBJ2-1|.|TRBD2
TGTGCCAGCAGTACGTATCCCAGCGGGGGGAGCAATGAGCAGTTCTTC
CASSTYPSGGSNEQFF
>TRBV2|TRBJ1-3|.|.
TGTGCCAGCGAGGAGCGCGGGGGCGTAAACACCATATATTTT
CASEERGGVNTIYF
>TRBV7-9|TRBJ2-4|.|TRBD1
TGTGCCAGCAGCGCCGGGACAGGGACTCCAGCCAAAAACATTCAGTACTTC
CASSAGTGTPAKNIQYF
>TRBV5-1|TRBJ1-2|.|.
TGCGCCAGCAGCCCGGGGGGCAGGTCCTATGGCTACACCTTC
CASSPGGRSYGYTF
>TRBV27|TRBJ2-1|.|.
TGTGCCAGCAGTTACATTGCGGGGGCAGACTACAATGAGCAGTTCTTC
CASSYIAGADYNEQFF
>TRBV30|TRBJ1-1|medium-sized|.
TGTGCCTGGAGTGTCGGGGGGATGAACACTGAAGCTTTCTTT
CAWSVGGMNTEAFF
>TRBV4-2|TRBJ1-1|.|TRBD1
TGTGCCAGCAGCCAAAGAGGGGGCCGGAACACTGAAGCTTTCTTT
CASSQRGGRNTEAFF
>TRBV4-3|TRBJ2-1|.|.
TGCGCCAGCAGGAATCAGGGGTTCTTC
CASRNQGFF
>TRBV5-1|TRBJ2-3|.|.
TGCGCCAGCAGCTTAACAGGCTTGAGCACAGATACGCAGTATTTT
CASSLTGLSTDTQYF
>TRBV27|TRBJ1-2|.|.
TGTGCCAGCACCCCATTTCCGACCTGGGGGGGGGTGGACTATGGCTACACCTTC
CASTPFPTWGGVDYGYTF
>TRBV19|TRBJ2-4|once|.
TGTGCCAGTAGTAGCCCCGAAGTTAGAAACATTCAGTACTTC
CASSSPEVRNIQYF
>TRBV6-1|TRBJ2-7|.|.
TGTGCCAGCCTTTCTGAGGGGGATAACGAGCAGTACTTC
CASLSEGDNEQYF
>TRBV6-1|TRBJ1-1|once|TRBD1
TGTGCCAGCAGTAAGCAGGGGGAGGACACTGAAGCTTTCTTT
CASSKQGEDTEAFF
>TRBV9|TRBJ1-1|.|TRBD1
TGTGCCAGCAGCGGGGGGACAGGACACATGAACACTGAAGCTTTCTTT
CASSGGTGHMNTEAFF
>TRBV15|TRBJ1-2|.|TRBD1
TGTGCCACCAGCAGAGGTTCCGGGACAGGGAGTACCTCTTATGGCTACACCTTC
CATSRGSGTGSTSYGYTF
>TRBV19|TRBJ1-2|.|TRBD1
TGTGCCAGTAGTACGCCCCGGGACAGGAACAACTATGGCTACACCTTC
CASSTPRDRNNYGYTF
>TRBV19|TRBJ2-7|few|.
TGTGCCAGTAGTATTGGGGGACTCGACGAGCAGTACTTC
CASSIGGLDEQYF
>TRBV5-1|TRBJ2-1|.|TRBD2
TGCGCCAGCAGCCCTCTAACTAGCGGGGGGGAGCAAAAGAGCTCCTACAATGAGCAGTTCTTC
CASSPLTSGGEQKSSYNEQFF
>TRBV29-1|TRBJ1-2|many|.
TGCAGCGTTGTTCTGGGCAGGGCGGATGGCTACACCTTC
CSVVLGRADGYTF
>TRBV27|TRBJ2-1|few|.
TGTGCCAGCAGTTTAAGGGGCGAGCAGTTCTTC
CASSLRGEQFF
>TRBV19|TRBJ1-4|.|.
TGTGCCAGTACCTCCAGGGATGTAGGGGAAAAACTGTTTTTT
CASTSRDVGEKLFF
>TRBV4-1|TRBJ2-7|.|TRBD1
TGCGCCAGCAGCCAAGAGTTCCCGACAGGGGGCATCTACGAGCAGTACTTC
CASSQEFPTGGIYEQYF
>TRBV2|TRBJ1-5|.|.
TGTGCCAGCAGTGTAGGGGAAAATCAGCCCCAGCATTTT
CASSVGENQPQHF
>TRBV10-2|TRBJ1-6|few|.
TGCGCCAGCAGTATAGGACAGCCTTATAATTCACCCCTCCACTTT
CASSIGQPYNSPLHF
>TRBV4-2|TRBJ1-2|.|.
TGTGCCAGCAGCCAAGTGACAGTGGAAAACTATGGCTACACCTTC
CASSQVTVENYGYTF
>TRBV6-1|TRBJ1-2|few|.
TGTGCCAGCAGTGAAGCGAGCTCGGACAGCAGCTATGGCTACACCTTC
CASSEASSDSSYGYTF
>TRBV2|TRBJ1-5|few|TRBD1
TGTGCCAGCAGTGAAGGTCGCAGGGGGCCGGGCTATAGCAATCAGCCCCAGCATTTT
CASSEGRRGPGYSNQPQHF
>TRBV6-1|TRBJ1-1|.|TRBD1
TGTGCCAGCAGTGAAATTTGGACAGGGGGCACTGAAGCTTTCTTT
CASSEIWTGGTEAFF
>TRBV2|TRBJ2-7|.|.
TGTGCCAGCACTTGGTCTAAGGACATGGGATCCTACGAGCAGTACTTC
CASTWSKDMGSYEQYF
>TRBV19|TRBJ2-7|.|TRBD1
TGTGCCAGTAGTAGCTCGACAGGGTTTGGGGGAAGCTCCTACGAGCAGTACTTC
CASSSSTGFGGSSYEQYF
>TRBV28|TRBJ1-6|.|TRBD1
TGTGCCAGCAGTTTAGGGACAGGGGGCGGTCATAATTCACCCCTCCACTTT
CASSLGTGGGHNSPLHF
>TRBV27|TRBJ2-3|.|TRBD2
TGTGCCAGCAGGGAATTTACTAGCGGGGGGTTCGGGGGCACAGATACGCAGTATTTT
CASREFTSGGFGGTDTQYF
>TRBV29-1|TRBJ2-7|.|TRBD1
TGCAGCGTCCCGGGACAGAACTCCTACGAGCAGTACTTC
CSVPGQNSYEQYF
>TRBV6-6|TRBJ1-2|.|.
TGTGCCAGCAGCCTTGACCGGGAGACATACTATGGCTACACCTTC
CASSLDRETYYGYTF
>TRBV19|TRBJ2-2|.|.
TGTGCCAGTAAAATCCAGGGATCCACCGGGGAGCTGTTTTTT
CASKIQGSTGELFF
>TRBV9|TRBJ2-7|.|.
TGTGCCAGCAGCGTAGCGAGACTAAACTCGGAGCAGTACTTC
CASSVARLNSEQYF
>TRBV7-2|TRBJ2-1|.|TRBD1
TGTGCCAGCAGCGGACAGGCTTTCAATGAGCAGTTCTTC
CASSGQAFNEQFF
>TRBV2|TRBJ2-7|.|TRBD1
TGTGCCAGCAGTGAAGGGACAGGGTTGTACGAGCAGTACTTC
CASSEGTGLYEQYF
>TRBV18|TRBJ2-5|.|.
TGTGCCAGCTCCACAGGGGGGGCAGAGACCCAGTACTTC
CASSTGGAETQYF
>TRBV6-1|TRBJ1-2|.|TRBD1
TGTGCCAGCAGTACTCCTGGCGCAGGGGGTAATGGCTACACCTTC
CASSTPGAGGNGYTF
>TRBV6-5|TRBJ1-2|once|TRBD1
TGTGCCAGCGCAGGGGGCGCCTTCTATGGCTACACCTTC
CASAGGAFYGYTF